This T cell receptor beta chain was profiled in a study of T-cell reconstitution after alpha-beta-depleted transplantation in children. Using unique molecular identifiers, the investigators prepared the TCRbeta library. TCRdb re-derived calls from the PCR reads in MiXCR, one entry per CDR3 protein. Of some 310,000 distinct CDR3 sequences in the sample, approximately 23% were seen once. This clonotype has only one observation. Relative to the germline gene, one junction end is altered; a read error may explain this. This TCR came from a male patient younger than 18 who had a stem cell transplant for acute lymphoblastic leukemia, so the T cells may come from the graft donor. The specimen comprised PBMCs, mostly from graft donor cells, sampled 180 days after TCRalphabeta/CD19-depleted stem cell transplant.

Here the CDR3 reads CASSLTRGGGNTMYF. DNA of the CDR3: TGTGCCAGCAGTTTAACCAGGGGCGGTGGAAACACCATGTATTTT. The rearrangement uses TRBV27 and TRBJ1-3; tentative D call: TRBD1 (6 bases). The length of the CDR3 is 15 residues. In germline, CDR1 is MNHEY, CDR2 SMNVEV (reference sequence).